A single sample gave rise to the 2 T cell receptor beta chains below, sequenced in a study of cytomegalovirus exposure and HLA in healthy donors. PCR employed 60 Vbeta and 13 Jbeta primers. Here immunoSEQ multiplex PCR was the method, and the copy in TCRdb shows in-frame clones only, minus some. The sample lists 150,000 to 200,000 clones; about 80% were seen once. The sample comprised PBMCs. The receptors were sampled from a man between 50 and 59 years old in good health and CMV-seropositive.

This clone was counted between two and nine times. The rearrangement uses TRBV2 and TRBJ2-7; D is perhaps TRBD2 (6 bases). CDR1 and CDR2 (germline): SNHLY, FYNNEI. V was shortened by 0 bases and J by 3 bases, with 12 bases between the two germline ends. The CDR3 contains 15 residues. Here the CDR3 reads CASSEAPGGDYEQYF. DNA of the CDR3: TGTGCCAGCAGTGAAGCGCCTGGAGGGGACTACGAGCAGTACTTC.

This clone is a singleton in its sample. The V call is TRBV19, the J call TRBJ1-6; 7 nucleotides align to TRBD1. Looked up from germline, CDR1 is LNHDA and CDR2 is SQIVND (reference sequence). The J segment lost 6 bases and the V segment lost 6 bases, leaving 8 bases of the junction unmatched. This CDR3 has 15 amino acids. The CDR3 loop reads CASSSGTERNSPLHF. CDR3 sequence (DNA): TGTGCCAGTAGCTCCGGGACAGAGCGTAATTCACCCCTCCACTTT.